This T cell receptor (beta chain) was observed in a study of CD8 T cells in Susac syndrome. The CDR3 has 17 amino acids. Germline V gene lookup returns CDR1 LGHNT and CDR2 FRNRAP. The V segment lost 4 bases and the J segment 8 bases; nucleotides outside the gene matches: 16. The authors reverse transcribed about 0.5 to 1 ug RNA with random hexamers. The authors amplified TCR beta CDR3 across 54 Vbeta and 13 Jbeta using immunoSEQ multiplex PCR. TCRdb re-derived calls from the immunoSEQ multiplex PCR reads in MiXCR, one entry per CDR3 protein. This sample carries roughly 400,000 distinct CDR3 sequences, 75% to 90% of them seen once, and the ten largest clones take under 0.15%. TCR beta was sequenced from blood CD8+ and CD4+ T cells. Included as multiple sclerosis controls were treatment-naive patients who had stable or active relapsing-remitting disease. FACS enriched CD8+ TEMRA cells, while bulk CD8+ and CD4+ were negatively isolated.

What was sequenced was CD8+ T cells from PBMCs. The origin of this receptor is a human donor with multiple sclerosis. The chain combines TRBV12-5 with TRBJ1-2; TRBD1 agrees at 10 bases. In DNA form, the CDR3 reads TGTGCTAGTGGTTCAGAGTCGACAGGGGGCTCAGTCCGCGGCTACACCTTC. The encoded protein is CASGSESTGGSVRGYTF.